Presented here are 18 T cell receptor beta chains from one specimen sequenced in a study of blood T cell repertoires in COVID-19. The protocol was immunoSEQ multiplex PCR, while the TCRdb copy is restricted to in-frame clones and leaves out a portion. This sample has about 480,000 clones, with about 91% found just once. The sample was peripheral blood. These receptors all stem from a woman aged 45-59 years with COVID-19, enrolled during active disease.

The rearrangement links TRBV6-5 to TRBJ1-2; 7 nucleotides line up with TRBD1. V shed 4 bases and J 6 bases; nucleotides not matched to a gene: 8. The CDR3 totals 14 residues. Germline CDR1 and CDR2: MNHEY and SVGAGI. The CDR3 sequence is CASSSPVGGHGYTF. The CDR3 DNA sequence: TGTGCCAGCAGTTCCCCGGTAGGGGGCCATGGCTACACCTTC.

This clone was detected once. The V gene is TRBV4-1, the J gene TRBJ1-2, with TRBD1 identical over 7 bases. CDR3 length: 15 amino acids. V lost 1 base to trimming and J lost 4 bases; unmatched junction nucleotides: 6. Germline loops: CDR1 MGHRA, CDR2 YSYEKL. DNA of the CDR3: TGCGCCAGCAGCCAAGTTCAGGGACAGTTCTATGGCTACACCTTC. Amino acid sequence: CASSQVQGQFYGYTF.

The chain carries TRBV12-5 and TRBJ1-2, with a possible D match to TRBD1 (5 bases). Trimming removed 3 bases at V and 3 bases at J, with 8 bases between. This CDR3 is built from 13 residues. Germline CDR1 LGHNT, CDR2 FRNRAP. CDR3 DNA: TGTGCTAGTGGTTTCCTAGGGGACTATGGCTACACCTTC. Encoded protein: CASGFLGDYGYTF.

The V and J genes are TRBV2 and TRBJ2-5; D is uncertain. V was pared by 8 bases and J by 12 bases, with 16 bases between. The germline V gene has CDR1 SNHLY and CDR2 FYNNEI. The CDR3 runs to 11 residues. CDR3 sequence reads: CASGPFRIEYF. The DNA for the CDR3 is TGTGCCAGCGGCCCTTTCCGTATCGAGTACTTC. The whole variable domain, remainder taken from reference TRBV2 and TRBJ2-5, is EPEVTQTPSHQVTQMGQEVILRCVPISNHLYFYWYRQILGQKVEFLVSFYNNEISEKSEIFDDQFSVERPDGSNFTLKIRSTKLEDSAMYFCASGPFRIEYFGPGTRLLVL.

The CDR3 here is CASSRTGNTEAFF. The CDR3, as DNA: TGTGCCAGTTCACGGACAGGGAACACTGAAGCTTTCTTT. V and J are TRBV25-1 and TRBJ1-1; 7 bases line up with TRBD1. Germline trimming cut 9 bases from V and 1 base from J; bases unmatched to any gene: 5. The CDR3 has 13 residues. Germline V gene data show CDR1 as MGHDK and CDR2 as SYGVNS.

The rearrangement uses TRBV5-4 and TRBJ1-2; the D is unclear. The CDR3 spans 14 residues. CDR1 and CDR2 from the germline V gene are SGHNT and YYREEE (reference sequence). The germline V and J ends were trimmed by 0 bases and 4 bases, with 10 bases remaining between them. The CDR3 loop is CASSLAGFGYGYTF. The CDR3 DNA is TGTGCCAGCAGCTTGGCGGGGTTTGGCTATGGCTACACCTTC.

This rearrangement joins TRBV7-9 to TRBJ1-1; 7 bases line up with TRBD1. Germline V gene sequence: CDR1 SEHNR, CDR2 FQNEAQ (reference sequence). Trimming removed 3 bases from V and 0 bases from J; junction bases left unmatched: 10. This CDR3 contains 17 residues. CDR3 region: CASSLDRFRALNTEAFF. The DNA for the CDR3 is TGTGCCAGCAGCTTGGACAGGTTTCGAGCTTTGAACACTGAAGCTTTCTTT.

This clone was detected only a few times. The CDR3 is CASSPTSGGTGELFF. The CDR3 DNA sequence: TGTGCCAGCAGCCCGACTAGCGGGGGCACCGGGGAGCTGTTTTTT. The J gene is TRBJ2-2, the V gene TRBV4-2, with 12 bases aligning to TRBD2. The germline V gene has CDR1 LGHNA and CDR2 YNFKEQ. The CDR3 has 15 amino acids. J was trimmed by 4 bases and V by 4 bases; bases with no gene match: 1.

J is TRBJ1-2 and V is TRBV18, with D tentatively TRBD1 (5 bases). The CDR3 extends over 15 amino acids. The V end was cut by 2 bases, the J end by 3 bases, with 13 bases between. CDR1 is KGHSH and CDR2 is LQKENI in the germline V gene. The CDR3 DNA reads as TGTGCCAGCTCACCAAGGGAGGGGACGGACTATGGCTACACCTTC. Translation: CASSPREGTDYGYTF.

This clone showed up just a few times. The V call is TRBV29-1, the J call TRBJ1-3; no definite D call. CDR3 length equals 14 residues. V was trimmed by 1 base and J by 0 bases, leaving 7 bases between them. Germline V lookup: CDR1 SQVTM, CDR2 ANQGSEA. The CDR3 protein is CSVEGTYSGNTIYF. CDR3 sequence (DNA): TGCAGCGTTGAAGGTACCTACTCTGGAAACACCATATATTTT. The whole variable domain, remainder taken from reference TRBV29-1 and TRBJ1-3, is SAVISQKPSRDICQRGTSLTIQCQVDSQVTMMFWYRQQPGQSLTLIATANQGSEATYESGFVIDKFPISRPNLTFSTLTVSNMSPEDSSIYLCSVEGTYSGNTIYFGEGSWLTVV.

The J gene is TRBJ2-3, the V gene TRBV9; TRBD2 aligns across 11 bases. The CDR3 is 19 amino acids. Trimming cost V 2 bases and J 0 bases; bases outside gene matches: 11. In germline, CDR1 is SGDLS, CDR2 YYNGEE. The CDR3 DNA sequence: TGTGCCAGCAGCGTTTACCCACCGGGACTAGCGGACAGCACAGATACGCAGTATTTT. The encoded protein is CASSVYPPGLADSTDTQYF.

The chain carries TRBV6-5 and TRBJ1-3; 7 bases map to TRBD1. Germline values: CDR1 MNHEY, CDR2 SVGAGI. This CDR3 spans 14 amino acids. Trimming at V came to 6 bases and at J to 0 bases, leaving 2 bases not matched to a gene. The CDR3: CASSQGVSGNTIYF. The DNA of the CDR3 is TGTGCCAGCAGCCAGGGGGTCTCTGGAAACACCATATATTTT.

This clone was seen more than once but under ten times. The chain combines TRBV2 with TRBJ1-5; possible D gene TRBD1, 6 bases. The germline V gene encodes CDR1 SNHLY and CDR2 FYNNEI. The CDR3 sequence is 14 residues long. Trimming shortened V by 4 bases and J by 7 bases, and 14 bases separated the two germline ends. The CDR3 loop is CASSGNRAGQPQHF. DNA of the CDR3: TGTGCCAGCAGTGGGAACAGGGCCGGACAGCCCCAGCATTTT.

The rearrangement links TRBV24-1 to TRBJ1-2; D is unresolved. Per germline, CDR1 KGHDR and CDR2 SFDVKD. CDR3 length equals 16 residues. V was clipped by 2 bases and J by 8 bases, with 20 bases between them. The CDR3 DNA reads TGTGCCACCAGTGATTCCCCATCCCCCCTAGCTGGGGGCTACACCTTC. Amino acids: CATSDSPSPLAGGYTF.

The rearrangement uses TRBV2 and TRBJ2-7; 10 nucleotides agree with TRBD1. CDR3 length: 15 amino acids. Germline V gives CDR1 SNHLY, CDR2 FYNNEI. V lost 10 bases, J lost 2 bases, and 11 bases stayed unmatched. The CDR3 nucleotides read TGTGCCACAGCCTTTGAGACAGGGGGCCCCTACGAGCAGTACTTC. The encoded protein is CATAFETGGPYEQYF.

This clone has a handful of counts. The V gene is TRBV7-2, the J gene TRBJ1-2; 7 bases fit TRBD1. Germline V gives CDR1 SGHTA, CDR2 FQGNSA. The V gene end was trimmed by 5 bases and the J gene end by 7 bases; junction bases not matched to a gene: 10. The CDR3 has 14 residues. The CDR3 nucleotides read TGTGCCAGCAGCCCTCCCGCCAGGGGGGCTGGCTACACCTTC. It specifies CASSPPARGAGYTF.

The rearrangement uses TRBV15 and TRBJ1-2; D gene unclear. V lost 0 bases, J lost 8 bases, and 16 bases lay in between. CDR1 and CDR2 from the germline V gene are LNHNV and YYDKDF (reference sequence). The CDR3 loop spans 15 amino acids. The chain's CDR3 is CATSRDPGGQGGYTF. Here the CDR3 DNA reads TGTGCCACCAGCAGAGACCCGGGAGGGCAAGGAGGCTACACCTTC.

This chain links TRBV7-9 with TRBJ2-7; 10 nucleotides line up with TRBD1. V was pared by 5 bases and J by 3 bases, with 4 bases of the junction left unmatched. This CDR3 is built from 14 residues. The germline gives CDR1 SEHNR, CDR2 FQNEAQ (reference sequence). For the CDR3, the DNA is TGTGCCAGCAGCCGCCGGGACAGGGGCTACGAGCAGTACTTC. Translating it yields CASSRRDRGYEQYF.